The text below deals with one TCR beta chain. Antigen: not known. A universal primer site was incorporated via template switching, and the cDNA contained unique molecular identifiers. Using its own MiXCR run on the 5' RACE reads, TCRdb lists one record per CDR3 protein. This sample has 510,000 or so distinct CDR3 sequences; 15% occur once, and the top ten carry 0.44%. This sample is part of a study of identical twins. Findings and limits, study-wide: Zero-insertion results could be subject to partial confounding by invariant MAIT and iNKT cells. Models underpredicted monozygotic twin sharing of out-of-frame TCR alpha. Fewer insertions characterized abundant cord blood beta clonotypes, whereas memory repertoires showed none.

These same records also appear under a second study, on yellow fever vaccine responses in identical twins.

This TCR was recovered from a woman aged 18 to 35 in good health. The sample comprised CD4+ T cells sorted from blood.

The CDR3 here is CASSTKVPDTQYF. DNA of the CDR3: TGCGCCAGCAGCACCAAAGTCCCAGATACGCAGTATTTT. V gene TRBV5-1 combines with J gene TRBJ2-3; D gene ambiguous. The CDR3 runs 13 residues. Germline V CDR1 and CDR2: SGHRS, YFSETQ. V lost 4 bases to trimming and J lost 4 bases, with 10 bases between them.